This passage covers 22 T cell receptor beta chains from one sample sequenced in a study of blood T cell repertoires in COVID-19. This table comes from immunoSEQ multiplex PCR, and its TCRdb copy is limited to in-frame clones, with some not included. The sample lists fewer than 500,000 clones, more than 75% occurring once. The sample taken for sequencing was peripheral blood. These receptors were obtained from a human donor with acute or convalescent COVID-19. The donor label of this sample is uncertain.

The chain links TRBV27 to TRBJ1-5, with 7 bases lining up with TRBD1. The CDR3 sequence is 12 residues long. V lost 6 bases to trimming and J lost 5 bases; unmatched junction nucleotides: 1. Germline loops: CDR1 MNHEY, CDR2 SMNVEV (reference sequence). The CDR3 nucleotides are TGTGCCAGCAGGACAGGGTATCAGCCCCAGCATTTT. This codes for CASRTGYQPQHF.

DNA of the CDR3: TGTGCTAGTGAGAACAGCAACAGGTTTAATGATGAGCAGTTCTTC. Translating gives CASENSNRFNDEQFF. The rearrangement links TRBV12-5 to TRBJ2-1, with a tentative D call TRBD1 (5 bases). The CDR3 totals 15 residues. The V end was cut by 7 bases, the J end by 8 bases, with 21 bases between. Germline CDR1 and CDR2: LGHNT and FRNRAP.

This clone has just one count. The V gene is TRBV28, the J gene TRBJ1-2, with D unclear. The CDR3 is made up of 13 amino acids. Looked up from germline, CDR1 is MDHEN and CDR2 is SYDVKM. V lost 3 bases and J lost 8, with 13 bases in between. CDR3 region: CASSFQLPRGYTF. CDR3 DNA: TGTGCCAGCAGTTTTCAGCTTCCGCGGGGCTACACCTTC.

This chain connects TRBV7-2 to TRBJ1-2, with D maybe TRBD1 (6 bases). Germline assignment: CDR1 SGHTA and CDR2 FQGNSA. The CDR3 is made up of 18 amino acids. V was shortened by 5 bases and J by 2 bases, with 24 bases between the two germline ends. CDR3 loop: CASSQRGGAGLLNYGYTF. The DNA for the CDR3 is TGTGCCAGCAGCCAGCGGGGGGGGGCAGGTCTCCTGAACTATGGCTACACCTTC.

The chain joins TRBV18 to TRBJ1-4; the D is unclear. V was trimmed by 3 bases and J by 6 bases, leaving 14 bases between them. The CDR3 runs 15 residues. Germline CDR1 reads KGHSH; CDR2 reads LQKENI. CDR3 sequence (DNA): TGTGCCAGCTCACCCTGGAGGGCTGTGGATGAAAAACTGTTTTTT. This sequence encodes CASSPWRAVDEKLFF.

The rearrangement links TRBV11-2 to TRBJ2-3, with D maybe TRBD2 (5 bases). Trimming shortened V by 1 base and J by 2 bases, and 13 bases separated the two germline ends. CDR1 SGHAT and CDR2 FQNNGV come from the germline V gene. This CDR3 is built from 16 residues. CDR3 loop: CASSLGSQRTTDTQYF. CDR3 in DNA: TGTGCCAGCAGCTTAGGGTCCCAGCGGACCACAGATACGCAGTATTTT.

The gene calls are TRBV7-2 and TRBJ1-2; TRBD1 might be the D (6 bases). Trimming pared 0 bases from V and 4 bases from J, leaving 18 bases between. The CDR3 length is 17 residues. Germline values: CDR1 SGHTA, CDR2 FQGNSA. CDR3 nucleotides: TGTGCCAGCAGCTTAGCGGGAGAAACAGGGAGTATCTATGGCTACACCTTC. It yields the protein CASSLAGETGSIYGYTF.

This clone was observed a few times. For the CDR3, the DNA is TGCGCCAGCAGCCTTACGGACAGCTCTGGAAACACCATATATTTT. It encodes CASSLTDSSGNTIYF. The V gene is TRBV5-1, the J gene TRBJ1-3, with D possibly being TRBD1 (6 bases). CDR3 length: 15 residues. The V end was cut by 4 bases, the J end by 0 bases, with 11 bases between. CDR1 is SGHRS, CDR2 YFSETQ, per germline.

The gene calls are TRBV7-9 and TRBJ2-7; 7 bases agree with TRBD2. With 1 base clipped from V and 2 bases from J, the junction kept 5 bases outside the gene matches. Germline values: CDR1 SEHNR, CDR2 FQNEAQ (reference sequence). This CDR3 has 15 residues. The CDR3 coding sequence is TGTGCCAGCAGCTTAGGAGCCGGGGGGACCTACGAGCAGTACTTC. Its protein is CASSLGAGGTYEQYF.

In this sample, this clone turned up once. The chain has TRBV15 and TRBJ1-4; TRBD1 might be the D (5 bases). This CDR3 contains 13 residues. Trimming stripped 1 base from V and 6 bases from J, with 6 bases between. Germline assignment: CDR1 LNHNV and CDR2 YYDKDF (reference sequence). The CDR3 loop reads CATSRGGDEKLFF. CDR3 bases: TGTGCCACCAGCAGAGGGGGGGATGAAAAACTGTTTTTT.

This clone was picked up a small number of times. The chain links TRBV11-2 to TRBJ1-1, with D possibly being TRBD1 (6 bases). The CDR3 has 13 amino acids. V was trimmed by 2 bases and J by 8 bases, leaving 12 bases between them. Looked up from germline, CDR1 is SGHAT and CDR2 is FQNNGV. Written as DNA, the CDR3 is TGTGCCAGCAGCTTAAGGACAGTTACCGAAGCTTTCTTT. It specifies CASSLRTVTEAFF.

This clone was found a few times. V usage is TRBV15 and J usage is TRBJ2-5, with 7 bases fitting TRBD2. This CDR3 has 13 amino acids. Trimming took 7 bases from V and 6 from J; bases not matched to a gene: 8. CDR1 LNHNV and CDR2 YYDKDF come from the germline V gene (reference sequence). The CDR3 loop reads CATTRAGVQTQYF. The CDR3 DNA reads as TGTGCCACCACCAGGGCGGGGGTGCAGACCCAGTACTTC.

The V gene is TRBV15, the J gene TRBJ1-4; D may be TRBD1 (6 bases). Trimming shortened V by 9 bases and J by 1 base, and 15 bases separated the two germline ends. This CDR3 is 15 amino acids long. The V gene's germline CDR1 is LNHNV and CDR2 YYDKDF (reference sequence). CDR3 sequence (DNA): TGTGCCACAGGGGGTACAGGCGTAACTAATGAAAAACTGTTTTTT. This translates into CATGGTGVTNEKLFF.

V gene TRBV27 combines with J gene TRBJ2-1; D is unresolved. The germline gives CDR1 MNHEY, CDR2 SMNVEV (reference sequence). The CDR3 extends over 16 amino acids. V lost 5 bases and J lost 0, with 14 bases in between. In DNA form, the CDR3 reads TGTGCCAGCAGTACCAGACTTCTGAGCTCCTACAATGAGCAGTTCTTC. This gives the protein CASSTRLLSSYNEQFF.

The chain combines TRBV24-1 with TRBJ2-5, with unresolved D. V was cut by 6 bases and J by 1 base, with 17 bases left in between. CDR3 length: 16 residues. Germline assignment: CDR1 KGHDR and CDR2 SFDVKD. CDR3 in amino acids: CATSFKTHPPQETQYF. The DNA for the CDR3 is TGTGCCACCAGTTTCAAGACTCACCCGCCCCAAGAGACCCAGTACTTC.

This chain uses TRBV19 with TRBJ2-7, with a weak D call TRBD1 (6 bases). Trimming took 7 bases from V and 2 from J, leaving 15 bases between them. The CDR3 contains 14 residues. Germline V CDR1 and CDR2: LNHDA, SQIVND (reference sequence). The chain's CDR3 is CASKLSTGTYEQYF. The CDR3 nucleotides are TGTGCCAGTAAACTATCGACAGGAACCTACGAGCAGTACTTC.

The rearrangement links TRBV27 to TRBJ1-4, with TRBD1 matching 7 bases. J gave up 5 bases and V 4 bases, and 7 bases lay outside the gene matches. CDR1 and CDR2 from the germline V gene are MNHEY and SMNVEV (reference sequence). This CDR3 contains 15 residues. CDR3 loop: CASSSTTGPNEKLFF. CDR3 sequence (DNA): TGTGCCAGCAGTTCCACGACAGGGCCGAATGAAAAACTGTTTTTT.

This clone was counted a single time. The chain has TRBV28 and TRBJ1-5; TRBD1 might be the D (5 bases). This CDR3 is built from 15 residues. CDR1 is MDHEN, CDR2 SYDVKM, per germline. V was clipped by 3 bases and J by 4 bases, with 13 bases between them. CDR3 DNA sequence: TGTGCCAGCAGTTTGGGGAGGGGTAAGAATCAGCCCCAGCATTTT. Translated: CASSLGRGKNQPQHF.

CDR3 sequence (DNA): TGTGCCAGCAGTGCAGACAGGGGGAGCAATCAGCCCCAGCATTTT. It encodes CASSADRGSNQPQHF. J is TRBJ1-5 and V is TRBV27, with 9 bases lining up with TRBD1. The junction had 3 bases not matched to a gene; V was cut back by 5 bases and J by 1 base. The CDR3 loop spans 15 amino acids. Germline-derived CDR1 and CDR2 are MNHEY and SMNVEV (reference sequence).

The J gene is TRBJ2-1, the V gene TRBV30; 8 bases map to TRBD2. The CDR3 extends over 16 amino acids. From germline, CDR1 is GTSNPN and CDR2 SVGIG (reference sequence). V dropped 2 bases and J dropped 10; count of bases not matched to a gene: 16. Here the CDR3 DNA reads TGTGCCTGGAGTCCATCCGGGGGGGGTAGCCTAAGAGAGCAGTTCTTC. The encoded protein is CAWSPSGGGSLREQFF.

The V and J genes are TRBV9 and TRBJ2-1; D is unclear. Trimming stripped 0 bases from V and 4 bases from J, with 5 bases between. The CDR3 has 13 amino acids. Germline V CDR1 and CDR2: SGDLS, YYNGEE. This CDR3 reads CASSVDMYNEQFF. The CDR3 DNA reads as TGTGCCAGCAGCGTAGATATGTACAATGAGCAGTTCTTC. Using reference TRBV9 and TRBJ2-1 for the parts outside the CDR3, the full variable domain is DSGVTQTPKHLITATGQRVTLRCSPRSGDLSVYWYQQSLDQGLQFLIQYYNGEERAKGNILERFSAQQFPDLHSELNLSSLELGDSALYFCASSVDMYNEQFFGPGTRLTVL.

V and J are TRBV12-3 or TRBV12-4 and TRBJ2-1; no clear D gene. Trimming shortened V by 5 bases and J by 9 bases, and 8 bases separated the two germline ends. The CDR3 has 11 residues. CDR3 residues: CASSPRVEQFF. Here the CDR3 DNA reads TGTGCCAGCAGTCCCCGGGTTGAGCAGTTCTTC.